The clone carrying this TCR beta chain was detected many times. The target antigen is unknown. Using RNA transcripts, the TCR beta CDR3 regions were amplified. The first round was an RT-PCR with HTBI primers, and the second round was a multiplex PCR. One entry per CDR3 protein, called by TCRdb with MiXCR from the multiplex PCR reads. This repertoire shows 150,000 to 200,000 distinct CDR3 sequences, under 45% found once; its top ten account for approximately 9%. Trimming removed 4 bases from V and 0 bases from J, with 10 bases in between. The CDR3 totals 14 residues. Germline CDR1 is MNHEY and CDR2 is SVGAGI. The sample originates from a study of Graves' ophthalmopathy and Graves' hyperthyroidism. General study findings and limits: Blood repertoires reportedly contained most expanded thyroid clonotypes above 0.001 frequency.

The sequence was collected from a man aged 25-45 years with Graves' ophthalmopathy. This chain joins TRBV6-5 and TRBJ2-7, with D maybe TRBD1 (5 bases). Sequencing input: peripheral blood. The CDR3 protein is CASSSLDSSYEQYF. The CDR3 region has the DNA TGTGCCAGCAGTTCCCTCGACAGCTCCTACGAGCAGTACTTC.